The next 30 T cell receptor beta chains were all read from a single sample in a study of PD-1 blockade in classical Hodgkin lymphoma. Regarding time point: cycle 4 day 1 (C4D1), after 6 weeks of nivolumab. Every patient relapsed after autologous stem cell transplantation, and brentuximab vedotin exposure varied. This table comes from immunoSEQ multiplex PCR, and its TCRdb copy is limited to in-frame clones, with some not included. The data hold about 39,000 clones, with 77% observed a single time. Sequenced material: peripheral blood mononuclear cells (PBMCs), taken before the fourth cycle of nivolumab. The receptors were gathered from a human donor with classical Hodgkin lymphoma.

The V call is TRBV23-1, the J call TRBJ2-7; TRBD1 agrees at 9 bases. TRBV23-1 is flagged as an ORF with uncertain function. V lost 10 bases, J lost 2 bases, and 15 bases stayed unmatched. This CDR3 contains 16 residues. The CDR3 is CATRRTGTGSTYEQYF. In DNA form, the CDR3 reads TGCGCCACCAGAAGGACCGGGACAGGGTCTACCTACGAGCAGTACTTC.

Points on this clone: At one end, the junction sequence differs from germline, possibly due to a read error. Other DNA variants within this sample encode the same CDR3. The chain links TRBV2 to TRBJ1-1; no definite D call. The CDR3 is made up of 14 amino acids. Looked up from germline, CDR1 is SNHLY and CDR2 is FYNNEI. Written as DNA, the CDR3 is TGTGCCAGCGGGAGAGTGGGCAGAAACACTGAAGCCTTCTTT. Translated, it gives CASGRVGRNTEAFF.

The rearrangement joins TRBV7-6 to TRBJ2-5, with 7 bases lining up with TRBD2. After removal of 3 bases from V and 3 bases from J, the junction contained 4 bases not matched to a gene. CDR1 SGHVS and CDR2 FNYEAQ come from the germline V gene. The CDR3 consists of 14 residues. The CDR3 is CASSFSGLEETQYF. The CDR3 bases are TGTGCCAGCAGCTTCTCTGGACTAGAAGAGACCCAGTACTTC.

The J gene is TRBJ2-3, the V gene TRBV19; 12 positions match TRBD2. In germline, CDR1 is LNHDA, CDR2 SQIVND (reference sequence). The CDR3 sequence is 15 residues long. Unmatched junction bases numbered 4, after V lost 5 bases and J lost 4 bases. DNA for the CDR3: TGTGCCAGTAGTCTTCTAGCGGGGGGGCCAGATACGCAGTATTTT. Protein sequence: CASSLLAGGPDTQYF.

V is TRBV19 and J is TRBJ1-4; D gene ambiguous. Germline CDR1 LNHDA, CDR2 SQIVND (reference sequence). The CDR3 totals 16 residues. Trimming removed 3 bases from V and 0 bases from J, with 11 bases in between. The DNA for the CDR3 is TGTGCCAGTAGTATTTATCGGCTAGCAACTAATGAAAAACTGTTTTTT. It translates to CASSIYRLATNEKLFF.

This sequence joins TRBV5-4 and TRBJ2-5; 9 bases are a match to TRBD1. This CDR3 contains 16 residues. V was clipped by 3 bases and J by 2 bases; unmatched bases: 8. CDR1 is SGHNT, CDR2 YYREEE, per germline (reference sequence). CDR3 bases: TGTGCCAGCAGCTCAGCAGACAGGGGGAATCAAGAGACCCAGTACTTC. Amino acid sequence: CASSSADRGNQETQYF.

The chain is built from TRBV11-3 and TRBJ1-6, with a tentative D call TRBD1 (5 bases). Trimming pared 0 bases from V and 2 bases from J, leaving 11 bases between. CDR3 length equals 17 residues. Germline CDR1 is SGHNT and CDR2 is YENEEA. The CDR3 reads CASSLEGWGAYNSPLHF. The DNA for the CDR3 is TGTGCCAGCAGCTTAGAAGGCTGGGGCGCCTATAATTCACCCCTCCACTTT.

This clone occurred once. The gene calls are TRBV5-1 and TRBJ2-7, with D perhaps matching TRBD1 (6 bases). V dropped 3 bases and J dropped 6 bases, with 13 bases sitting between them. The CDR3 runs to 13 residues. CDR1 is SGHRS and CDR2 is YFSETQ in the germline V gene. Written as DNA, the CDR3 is TGCGCCAGCAGCTCGGACACAGGGACCGAGCAGTACTTC. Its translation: CASSSDTGTEQYF.

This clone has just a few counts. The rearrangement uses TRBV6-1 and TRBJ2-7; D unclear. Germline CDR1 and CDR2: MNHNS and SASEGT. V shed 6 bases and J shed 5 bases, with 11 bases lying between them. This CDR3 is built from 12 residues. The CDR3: CASRSRPDEQYF. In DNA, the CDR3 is TGTGCCAGCAGATCACGACCAGACGAGCAGTACTTC.

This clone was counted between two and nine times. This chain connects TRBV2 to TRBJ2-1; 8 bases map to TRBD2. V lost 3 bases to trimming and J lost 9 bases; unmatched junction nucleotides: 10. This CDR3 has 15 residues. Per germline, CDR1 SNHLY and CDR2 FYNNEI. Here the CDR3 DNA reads TGTGCCAGCAGTGACATTGGGACTAGGTCTTCTGAGCAGTTCTTC. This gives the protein CASSDIGTRSSEQFF.

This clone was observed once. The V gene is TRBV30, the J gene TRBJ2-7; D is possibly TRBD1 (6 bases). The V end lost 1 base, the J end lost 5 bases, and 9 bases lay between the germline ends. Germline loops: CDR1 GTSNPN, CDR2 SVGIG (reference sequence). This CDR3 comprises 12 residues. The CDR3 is CAWSETGNEQYF. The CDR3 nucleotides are TGTGCCTGGAGTGAAACAGGGAACGAGCAGTACTTC.

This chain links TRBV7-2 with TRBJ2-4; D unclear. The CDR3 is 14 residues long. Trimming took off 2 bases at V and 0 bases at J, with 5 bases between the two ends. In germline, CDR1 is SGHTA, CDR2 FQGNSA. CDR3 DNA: TGTGCCAGCAGCTTAAGGGTAGCCAAAAACATTCAGTACTTC. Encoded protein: CASSLRVAKNIQYF.

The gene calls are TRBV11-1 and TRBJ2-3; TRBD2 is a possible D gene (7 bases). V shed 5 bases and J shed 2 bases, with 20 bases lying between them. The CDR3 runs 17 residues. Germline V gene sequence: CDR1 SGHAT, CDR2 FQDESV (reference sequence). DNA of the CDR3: TGTGCCAGCAGCCCCGGGGTGGCGGGGGCTACCACAGATACGCAGTATTTT. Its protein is CASSPGVAGATTDTQYF.

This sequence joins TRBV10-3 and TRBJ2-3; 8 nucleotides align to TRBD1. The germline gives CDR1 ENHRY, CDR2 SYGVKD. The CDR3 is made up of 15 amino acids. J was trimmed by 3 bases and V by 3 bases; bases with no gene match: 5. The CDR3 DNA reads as TGTGCCATCAGTGACAGGGGGCGTACTACAGATACGCAGTATTTT. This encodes CAISDRGRTTDTQYF.

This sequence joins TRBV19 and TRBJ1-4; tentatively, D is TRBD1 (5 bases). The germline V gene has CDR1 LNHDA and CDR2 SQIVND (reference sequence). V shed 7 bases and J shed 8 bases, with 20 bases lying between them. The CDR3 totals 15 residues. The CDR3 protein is CASNSPRGKNEKLFF. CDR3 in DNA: TGTGCCAGTAACTCCCCGCGGGGGAAGAACGAAAAACTGTTTTTT.

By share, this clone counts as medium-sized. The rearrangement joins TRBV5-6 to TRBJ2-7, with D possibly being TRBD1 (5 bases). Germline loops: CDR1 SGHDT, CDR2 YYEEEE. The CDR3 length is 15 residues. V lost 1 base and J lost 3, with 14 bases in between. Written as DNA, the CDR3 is TGTGCCAGCAGCTTGATCCCAGGGCCTCTCTACGAGCAGTACTTC. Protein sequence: CASSLIPGPLYEQYF.

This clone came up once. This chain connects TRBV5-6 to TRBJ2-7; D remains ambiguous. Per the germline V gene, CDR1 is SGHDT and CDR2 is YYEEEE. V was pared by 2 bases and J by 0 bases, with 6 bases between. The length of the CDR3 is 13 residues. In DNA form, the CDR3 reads TGTGCCAGCAGCTTCAAGCTCTCCTACGAGCAGTACTTC. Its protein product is CASSFKLSYEQYF.

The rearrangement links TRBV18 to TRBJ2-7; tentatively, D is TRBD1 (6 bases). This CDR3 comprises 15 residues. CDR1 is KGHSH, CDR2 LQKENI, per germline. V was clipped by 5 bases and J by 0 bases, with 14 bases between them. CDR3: CASSTQGSISYEQYF. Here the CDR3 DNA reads TGTGCCAGCTCAACGCAGGGGTCTATCTCCTACGAGCAGTACTTC.

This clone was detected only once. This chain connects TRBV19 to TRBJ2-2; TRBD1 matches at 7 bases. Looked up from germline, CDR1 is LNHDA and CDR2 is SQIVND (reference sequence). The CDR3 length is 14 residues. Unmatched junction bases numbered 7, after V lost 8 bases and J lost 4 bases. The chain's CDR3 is CASFATGSTGELFF. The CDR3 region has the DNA TGTGCCAGTTTCGCGACAGGGAGCACCGGGGAGCTGTTTTTT.

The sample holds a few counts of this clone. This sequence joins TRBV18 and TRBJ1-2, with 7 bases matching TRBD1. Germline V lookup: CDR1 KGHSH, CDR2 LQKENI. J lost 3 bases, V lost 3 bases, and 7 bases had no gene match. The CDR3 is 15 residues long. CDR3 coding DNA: TGTGCCAGCTCACCCGCCGGGACAGTGGACTATGGCTACACCTTC. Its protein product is CASSPAGTVDYGYTF.

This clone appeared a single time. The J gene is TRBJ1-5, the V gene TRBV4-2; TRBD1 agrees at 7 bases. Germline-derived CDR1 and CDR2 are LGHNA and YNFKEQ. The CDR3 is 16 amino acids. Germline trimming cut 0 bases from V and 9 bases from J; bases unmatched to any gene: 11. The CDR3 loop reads CASSQESSGGKGPQHF. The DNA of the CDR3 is TGTGCCAGCAGCCAAGAATCTTCAGGGGGAAAGGGGCCCCAGCATTTT.

This CDR3 is CASSLRGDSYNSPLHF. CDR3 nucleotide sequence: TGTGCCAGCAGCTTACGGGGGGACAGCTACAATTCACCCCTCCACTTT. This sequence joins TRBV7-2 and TRBJ1-6; the match to TRBD1 covers 7 bases. The length of the CDR3 is 16 residues. V trimming: 2 bases; J trimming: 7 bases; junction bases outside the gene matches: 8. Germline V gives CDR1 SGHTA, CDR2 FQGNSA.

CDR3 DNA: TGTGCCAGTAGTATCACAGGAAACACCATATATTTT. Translation: CASSITGNTIYF. This chain uses TRBV19 with TRBJ1-3; D is ambiguous. Looked up from germline, CDR1 is LNHDA and CDR2 is SQIVND (reference sequence). This CDR3 has 12 amino acids. V shed 3 bases and J shed 4 bases, with 4 bases lying between them.

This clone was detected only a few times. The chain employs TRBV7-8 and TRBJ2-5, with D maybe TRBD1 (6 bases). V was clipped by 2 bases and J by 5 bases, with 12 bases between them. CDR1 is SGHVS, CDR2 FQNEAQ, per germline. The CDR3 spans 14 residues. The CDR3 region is CASSLQQGYETQYF. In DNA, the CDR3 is TGTGCCAGCAGCTTACAACAGGGCTACGAGACCCAGTACTTC.

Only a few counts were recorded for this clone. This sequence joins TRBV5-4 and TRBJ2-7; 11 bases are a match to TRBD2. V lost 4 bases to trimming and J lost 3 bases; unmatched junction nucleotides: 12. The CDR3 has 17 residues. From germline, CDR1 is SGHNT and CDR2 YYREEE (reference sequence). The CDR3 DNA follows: TGTGCCAGCAGCGTTGTGCCTGGACTAGCGGGTTTCTACGAGCAGTACTTC. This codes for CASSVVPGLAGFYEQYF.

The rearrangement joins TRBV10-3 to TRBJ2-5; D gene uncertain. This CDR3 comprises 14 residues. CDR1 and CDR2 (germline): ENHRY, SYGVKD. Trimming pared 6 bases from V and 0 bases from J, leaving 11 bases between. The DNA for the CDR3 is TGTGCCATCAGCAGGACCGAGAACCAAGAGACCCAGTACTTC. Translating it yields CAISRTENQETQYF.

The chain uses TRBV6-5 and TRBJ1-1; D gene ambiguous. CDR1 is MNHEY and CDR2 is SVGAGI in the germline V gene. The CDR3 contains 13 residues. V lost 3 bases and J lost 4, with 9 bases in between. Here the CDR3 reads CASSYGSGTEAFF. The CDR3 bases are TGTGCCAGCAGTTATGGGTCCGGCACTGAAGCTTTCTTT.

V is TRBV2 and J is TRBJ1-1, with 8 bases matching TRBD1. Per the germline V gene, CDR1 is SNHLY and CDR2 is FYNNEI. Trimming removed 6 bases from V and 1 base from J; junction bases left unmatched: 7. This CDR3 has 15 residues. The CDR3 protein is CASSPPGTGNTEAFF. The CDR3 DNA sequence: TGTGCCAGCAGCCCTCCCGGGACAGGGAACACTGAAGCTTTCTTT.

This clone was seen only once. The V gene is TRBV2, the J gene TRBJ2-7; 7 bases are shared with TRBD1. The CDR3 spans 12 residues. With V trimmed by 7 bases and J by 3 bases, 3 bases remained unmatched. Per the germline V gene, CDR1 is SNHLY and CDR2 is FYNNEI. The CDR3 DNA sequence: TGTGCCAGCACCAGGGACAGCTACGAGCAGTACTTC. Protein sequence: CASTRDSYEQYF. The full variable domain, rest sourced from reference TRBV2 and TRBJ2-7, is EPEVTQTPSHQVTQMGQEVILRCVPISNHLYFYWYRQILGQKVEFLVSFYNNEISEKSEIFDDQFSVERPDGSNFTLKIRSTKLEDSAMYFCASTRDSYEQYFGPGTRLTVT.

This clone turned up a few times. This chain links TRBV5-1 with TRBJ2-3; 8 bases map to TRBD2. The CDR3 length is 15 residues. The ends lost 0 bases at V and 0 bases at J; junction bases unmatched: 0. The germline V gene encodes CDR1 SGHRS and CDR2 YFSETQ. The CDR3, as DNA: TGCGCCAGCAGCTTGGTAGCGGGGAGCACAGATACGCAGTATTTT. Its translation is CASSLVAGSTDTQYF.